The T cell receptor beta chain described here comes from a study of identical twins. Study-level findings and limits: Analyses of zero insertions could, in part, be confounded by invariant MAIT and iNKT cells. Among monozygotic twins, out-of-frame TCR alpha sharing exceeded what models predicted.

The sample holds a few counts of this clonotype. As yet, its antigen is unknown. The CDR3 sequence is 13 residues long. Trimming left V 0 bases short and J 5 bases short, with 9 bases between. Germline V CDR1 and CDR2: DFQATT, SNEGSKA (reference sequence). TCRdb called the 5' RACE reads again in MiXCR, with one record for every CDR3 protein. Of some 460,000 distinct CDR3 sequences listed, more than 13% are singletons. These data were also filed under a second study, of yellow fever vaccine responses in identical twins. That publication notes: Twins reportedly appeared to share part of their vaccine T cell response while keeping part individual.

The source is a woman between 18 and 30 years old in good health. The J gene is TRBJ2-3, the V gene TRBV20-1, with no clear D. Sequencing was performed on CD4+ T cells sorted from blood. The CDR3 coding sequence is TGCAGTGCTAGAGAGCCTTATCGAGATACGCAGTATTTT. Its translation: CSAREPYRDTQYF.